Sequencing of this T cell receptor (beta chain) was carried out in a study of T cell repertoires in cytomegalovirus infection. TCRdb recomputed calls from the reads with MiXCR, one row per CDR3 protein. The sample shows around 340,000 distinct CDR3 sequences, under 35% of them seen only once. The CDR3 is 14 residues long. Trimming shortened V by 6 bases and J by 7 bases, and 15 bases separated the two germline ends. The germline CDR1 and CDR2 sequences are MNHEY and SMNVEV (reference sequence). Only a few counts were recorded for this clonotype. The antigen is unknown. The sequence derives from a human donor in good health (CMV status not recorded). Some clones in this sample may be carry-over from other donors' samples. The gene calls are TRBV27 and TRBJ2-2, with D possibly matching TRBD2 (7 bases). The sample was cultured PBMCs, taken from culture after CMV antigen stimulation. DNA for the CDR3: TGTGCCAGCAGCCGGTGGGGGGGCTTCGGGGAGCTGTTTTTT. Residues: CASSRWGGFGELFF.